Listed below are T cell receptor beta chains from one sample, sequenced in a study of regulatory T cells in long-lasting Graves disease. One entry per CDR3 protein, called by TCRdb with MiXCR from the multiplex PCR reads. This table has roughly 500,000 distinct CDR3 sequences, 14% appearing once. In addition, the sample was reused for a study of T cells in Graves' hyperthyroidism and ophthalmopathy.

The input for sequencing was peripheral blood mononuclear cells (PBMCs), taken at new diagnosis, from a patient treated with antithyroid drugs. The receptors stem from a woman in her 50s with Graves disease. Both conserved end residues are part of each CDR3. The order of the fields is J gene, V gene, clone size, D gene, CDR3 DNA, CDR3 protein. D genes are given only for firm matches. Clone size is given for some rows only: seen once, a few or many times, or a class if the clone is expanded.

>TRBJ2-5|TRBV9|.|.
TGTGCCAGCGGCCACGGGGCAGGCCTCGGGCAAGAGACCCAGTACTTC
CASGHGAGLGQETQYF
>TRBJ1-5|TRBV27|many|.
TGTGCCAGCAGTCAAATTGGCAATCAGCCCCAGCATTTT
CASSQIGNQPQHF
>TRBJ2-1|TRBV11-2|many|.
TGTGCCAGCAGCTTATCGGGTTTCGTGCTATCCTATGAGCAGTTCTTC
CASSLSGFVLSYEQFF
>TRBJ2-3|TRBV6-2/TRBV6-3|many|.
TGTGCCAGCAGTTACGGTGATACGCAGTATTTT
CASSYGDTQYF
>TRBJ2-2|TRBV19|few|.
TGTGCCAGTAGTATAACTCCGGGGGCCGGGGAGCTGTTTTTT
CASSITPGAGELFF
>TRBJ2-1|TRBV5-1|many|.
TGCGCCAGCAGCTTGGCTAGTCACTCCTACAATGAGCAGTTCTTC
CASSLASHSYNEQFF
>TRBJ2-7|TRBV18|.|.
TGTGCCAGCTCACCTAGTACTGGTACCTACGAGCAGTACTTC
CASSPSTGTYEQYF
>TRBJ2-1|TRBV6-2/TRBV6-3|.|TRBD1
TGTGCCAGCAGTTACGGCCTGACAGGGTACAATGAGCAGTTCTTC
CASSYGLTGYNEQFF
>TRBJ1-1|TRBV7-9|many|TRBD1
TGTGCCAGCAGCCGGGACAGGGTGGGTGAAGCTTTCTTT
CASSRDRVGEAFF
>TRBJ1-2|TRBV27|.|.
TGTGCCAGCAGTTTATATGCAGGGAACTATGGCTACACCTTC
CASSLYAGNYGYTF
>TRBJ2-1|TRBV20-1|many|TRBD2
TGCAGTGCTAGAGGTTGGGAGGGCCTGTACAATGAGCAGTTCTTC
CSARGWEGLYNEQFF
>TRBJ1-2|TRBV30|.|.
TGTGCCTGGTCTCGGGATTCCTATGGCTACACCTTC
CAWSRDSYGYTF
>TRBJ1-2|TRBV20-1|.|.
TGCAGTGCTAGAGATCGAGACAGGCCAAGGGTCTATGGCTACACCTTC
CSARDRDRPRVYGYTF
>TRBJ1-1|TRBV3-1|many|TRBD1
TGTGCCAGCACCGATTACCCCCGGGACAGCATCACTGAAGCTTTCTTT
CASTDYPRDSITEAFF
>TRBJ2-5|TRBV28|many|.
TGTGCCAGCAGTTTTGCGAGCGGGTCCGCTGAAGAGACCCAGTACTTC
CASSFASGSAEETQYF
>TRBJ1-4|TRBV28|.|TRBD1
TGTGCCAGCGGAGAAGACAGGGGTGGTGAAAAACTGTTTTTT
CASGEDRGGEKLFF
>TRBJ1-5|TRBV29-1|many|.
TGCAGCGTTGGCGGGGATAGCAATCAGCCCCAGCATTTT
CSVGGDSNQPQHF
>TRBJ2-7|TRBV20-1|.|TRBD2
TGCAGTGCTACCGGGACTACCTATTACGAGCAGTACTTC
CSATGTTYYEQYF
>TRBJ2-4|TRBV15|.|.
TGTGCCACCAGCAGAGATCTCCCCCCTGACATTCAGTACTTC
CATSRDLPPDIQYF
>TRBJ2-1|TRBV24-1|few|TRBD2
TGTGCCACCAGTGATCCTAGGACTAGCGGGAGGTTTTACAATGAGCAGTTCTTC
CATSDPRTSGRFYNEQFF
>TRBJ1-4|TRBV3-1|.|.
TGTGCCAGCAGCCCTCGCGAGGGACTTGCAACTAATGAAAAACTGTTTTTT
CASSPREGLATNEKLFF
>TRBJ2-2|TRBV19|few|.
TGTGCCAGTAGTATATCGACCGGGGGGACAGGGGAGCTGTTTTTT
CASSISTGGTGELFF
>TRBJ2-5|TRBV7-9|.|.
TGTGCCAGCAGCCACCAGGACGCCGAAGAGACCCAGTACTTC
CASSHQDAEETQYF
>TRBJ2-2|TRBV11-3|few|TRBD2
TGTGCCAGCAGCTTAGGTAGCGGGAGACCTAACACCGGGGAGCTGTTTTTT
CASSLGSGRPNTGELFF
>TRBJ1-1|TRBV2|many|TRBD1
TGTGCCAGCATCCCCCGGGACAGGGGGTCTCATGAAGCTTTCTTT
CASIPRDRGSHEAFF
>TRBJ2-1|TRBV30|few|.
TGTGCCTGGAGTGTGACGGTTAACAATGAGCAGTTCTTC
CAWSVTVNNEQFF
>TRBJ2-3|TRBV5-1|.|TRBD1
TGCGCCGGCAGCCCAGGACAGGGCACAGATACGCAGTATTTT
CAGSPGQGTDTQYF
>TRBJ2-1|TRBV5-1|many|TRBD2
TGCGCCAGCAGCTGGGGGGGACTAGCGGGAGAAGGTGAGCAGTTCTTC
CASSWGGLAGEGEQFF
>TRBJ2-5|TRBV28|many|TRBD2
TGTGCCAGCAGCCCAGGACTAGCGGGAATGGAGACCCAGTACTTC
CASSPGLAGMETQYF
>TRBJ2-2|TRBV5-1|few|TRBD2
TGCGCCAGCAGCCCAAGCGGGGGGAACACCGGGGAGCTGTTTTTT
CASSPSGGNTGELFF
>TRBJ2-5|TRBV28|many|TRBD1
TGTGCCAGCAGTACCGGGACAGAAGAGACCCAGTACTTC
CASSTGTEETQYF